The entry below gives a single T cell receptor beta chain sequence along with its context. Antigen specificity is unknown. The repertoire was sequenced with immunoSEQ multiplex PCR; TCRdb's copy has only in-frame clones and lacks some. Among fewer than 70,000 clones listed, about two thirds were seen once. This sample stems from a study of T cell clones after liver transplantation. Study at large: TCRbeta sequencing after a pre-transplant mixed lymphocyte reaction identified graft-donor-reactive clones, later tracked in post-transplant blood. Study findings and constraints: In most of the 8 subjects, circulating graft-donor-reactive CD4 TCRbeta sequences fell significantly after transplant.

The CDR3 runs 16 residues. CDR1 is LNHDA, CDR2 SQIVND, per germline (reference sequence). With V trimmed by 0 bases and J by 7 bases, 7 bases remained unmatched. The V and J genes are TRBV19 and TRBJ1-2, with TRBD1 matching over 11 bases. This receptor was identified in a human donor who received a liver transplant. This specimen consisted of CD4+ T cells from blood, obtained before liver transplant. The chain's CDR3 is CASSIDHGQGASGYTF. The CDR3 DNA follows: TGTGCCAGTAGTATAGATCATGGACAGGGGGCGTCTGGCTACACCTTC.